This TCR beta chain appears in the sequencing data of a study of blood T cells in healthy people across ages. The CDR3 consists of 14 residues. J was trimmed by 2 bases and V by 5 bases; bases with no gene match: 7. CDR1 DFQATT and CDR2 SNEGSKA come from the germline V gene (reference sequence). The use of a sample-barcoded 5' primer and a J-beta primer mix characterized a second PCR of about 7 to 12 cycles. TCRdb analysed the 5' RACE reads with MiXCR anew, one entry per CDR3 protein. The data hold approximately 2,000,000 distinct CDR3 sequences, with approximately 39% observed a single time. The V gene is TRBV20-1, the J gene TRBJ2-3; 7 nucleotides agree with TRBD1. The receptor comes from a human donor in good health. Sequencing was done on a sample of blood. In DNA form, the CDR3 reads TGCAGTGCTGCCCTGGGACAGCACACAGATACGCAGTATTTT. Residues: CSAALGQHTDTQYF.